One sample yielded the 6 T cell receptor beta chains listed below, sequenced in a study of OX40 agonist ivuxolimab in advanced cancers. This table comes from immunoSEQ multiplex PCR, and its TCRdb copy is limited to in-frame clones, with some not included. The table lists about 98,000 clones, around 90% of them singletons, with under 0.55% in the top ten. The starting material was CD4+ or CD8+ T cells sorted from blood, obtained in a trial of the OX40 agonist ivuxolimab. These receptor sequences come from an adult with an advanced solid tumor such as melanoma, head and neck, liver or kidney cancer.

The V gene is TRBV12-5, the J gene TRBJ2-1; TRBD1 might be the D (6 bases). Trimming removed 2 bases at V and 7 bases at J, with 15 bases between. Germline CDR1 LGHNT, CDR2 FRNRAP. CDR3 length equals 15 residues. CDR3 nucleotides: TGTGCTAGTGGTTTGACCAGGGGTTTGGGGAATGAGCAGTTCTTC. Amino acid sequence: CASGLTRGLGNEQFF.

The chain is built from TRBV2 and TRBJ1-6; D uncertain. Trimming took 8 bases from V and 5 from J, leaving 10 bases between them. The length of the CDR3 is 13 residues. The V gene's germline CDR1 is SNHLY and CDR2 FYNNEI. The CDR3 bases are TGTGCCAGCTCCGGGGAAAATAATTCACCCCTCCACTTT. Translation: CASSGENNSPLHF.

In its sample, this clone was seen once. The rearrangement joins TRBV25-1 to TRBJ2-7; perhaps TRBD2 as D (6 bases). The V gene lost 4 bases and the J gene lost 3 bases, with 10 bases spanning the gap. The germline gives CDR1 MGHDK, CDR2 SYGVNS. This CDR3 has 13 amino acids. The CDR3 sequence is CASSVQEGYEQYF. In DNA form, the CDR3 reads TGTGCCAGCAGTGTACAGGAGGGCTACGAGCAGTACTTC.

The rearrangement joins TRBV6-1 to TRBJ2-2; 9 bases agree with TRBD1. In germline, CDR1 is MNHNS, CDR2 SASEGT. Unmatched junction bases numbered 13, after V lost 4 bases and J lost 7 bases. This CDR3 has 17 amino acids. In nucleotides, the CDR3 is TGTGCCAGCAGTGGAGGACAGGGGAGGGTAGGCGGCGGGGAGCTGTTTTTT. Translated, it gives CASSGGQGRVGGGELFF.

The rearrangement links TRBV7-9 to TRBJ2-5; 7 bases agree with TRBD1. CDR3 length: 14 residues. Germline V gene data show CDR1 as SEHNR and CDR2 as FQNEAQ (reference sequence). V dropped 3 bases and J dropped 1; count of bases not matched to a gene: 2. CDR3 bases: TGTGCCAGCAGCTTCCGGGACAGCCAAGAGACCCAGTACTTC. It specifies CASSFRDSQETQYF.

The rearrangement uses TRBV29-1 and TRBJ2-1; D is ambiguous. This CDR3 is 12 amino acids long. V lost 7 bases and J lost 4, with 11 bases in between. In germline, CDR1 is SQVTM, CDR2 ANQGSEA. CDR3 protein: CSANSGYNEQFF. The DNA of the CDR3 is TGCAGCGCCAACTCGGGTTACAATGAGCAGTTCTTC.